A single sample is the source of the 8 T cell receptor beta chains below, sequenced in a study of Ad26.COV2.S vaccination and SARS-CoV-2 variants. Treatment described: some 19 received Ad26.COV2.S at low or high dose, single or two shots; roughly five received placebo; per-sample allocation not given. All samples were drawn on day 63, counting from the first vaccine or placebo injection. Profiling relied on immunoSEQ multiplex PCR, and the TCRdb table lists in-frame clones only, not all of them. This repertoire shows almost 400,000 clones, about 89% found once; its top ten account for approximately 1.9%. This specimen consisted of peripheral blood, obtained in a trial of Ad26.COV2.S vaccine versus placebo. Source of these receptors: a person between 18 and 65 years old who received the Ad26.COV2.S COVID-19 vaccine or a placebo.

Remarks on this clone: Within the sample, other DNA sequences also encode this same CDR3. The CDR3 DNA follows: TGCGCCAGCAGCTTGGCCACTTACAATGAGCAGTTCTTC. Translation gives CASSLATYNEQFF. V gene TRBV5-1 combines with J gene TRBJ2-1; no clear D. This CDR3 has 13 amino acids. V lost 0 bases and J 4 bases, leaving 5 bases between the germline ends. Per the germline V gene, CDR1 is SGHRS and CDR2 is YFSETQ. The complete variable domain, with remaining parts taken from reference TRBV5-1 and TRBJ2-1, reads KAGVTQTPRYLIKTRGQQVTLSCSPISGHRSVSWYQQTPGQGLQFLFEYFSETQRNKGNFPGRFSGRQFSNSRSEMNVSTLELGDSALYLCASSLATYNEQFFGPGTRLTVL.

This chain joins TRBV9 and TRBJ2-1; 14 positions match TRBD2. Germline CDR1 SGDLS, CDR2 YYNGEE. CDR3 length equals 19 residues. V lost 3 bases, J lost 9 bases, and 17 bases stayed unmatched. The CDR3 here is CASSARPGTSGSRSGEQFF. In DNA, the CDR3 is TGTGCCAGCAGCGCCCGACCGGGGACTAGCGGGAGTAGATCGGGTGAGCAGTTCTTC.

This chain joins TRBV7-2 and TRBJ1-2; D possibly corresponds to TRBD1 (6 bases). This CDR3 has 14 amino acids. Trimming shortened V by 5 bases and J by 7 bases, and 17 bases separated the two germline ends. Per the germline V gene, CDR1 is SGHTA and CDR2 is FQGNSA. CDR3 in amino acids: CASSDSTGQGGYTF. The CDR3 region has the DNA TGTGCCAGCAGCGACTCCACAGGGCAGGGTGGCTACACCTTC.

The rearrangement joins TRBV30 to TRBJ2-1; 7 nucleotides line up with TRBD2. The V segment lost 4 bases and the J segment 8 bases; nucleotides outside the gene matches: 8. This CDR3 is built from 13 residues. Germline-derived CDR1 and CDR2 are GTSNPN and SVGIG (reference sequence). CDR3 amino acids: CAWIATGGYEQFF. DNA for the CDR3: TGTGCCTGGATCGCCACGGGGGGATATGAGCAGTTCTTC.

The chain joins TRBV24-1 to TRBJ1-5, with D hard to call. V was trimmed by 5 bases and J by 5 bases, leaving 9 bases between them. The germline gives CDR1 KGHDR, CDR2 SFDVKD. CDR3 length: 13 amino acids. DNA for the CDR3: TGTGCCACCAGTGCTGAGGCCTATCAGCCCCAGCATTTT. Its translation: CATSAEAYQPQHF.

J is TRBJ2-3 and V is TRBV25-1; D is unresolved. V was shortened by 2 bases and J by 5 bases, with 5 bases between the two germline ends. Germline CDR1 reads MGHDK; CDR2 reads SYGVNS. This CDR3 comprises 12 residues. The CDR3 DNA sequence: TGTGCCAGCAGTGAACGAATAGATACGCAGTATTTT. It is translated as CASSERIDTQYF.

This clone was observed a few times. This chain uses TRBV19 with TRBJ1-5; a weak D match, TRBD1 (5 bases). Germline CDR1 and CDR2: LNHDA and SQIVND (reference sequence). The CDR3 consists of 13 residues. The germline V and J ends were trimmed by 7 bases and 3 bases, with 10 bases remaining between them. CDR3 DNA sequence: TGTGCCAGTAAGGGGCAAGACAATCAGCCCCAGCATTTT. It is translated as CASKGQDNQPQHF.

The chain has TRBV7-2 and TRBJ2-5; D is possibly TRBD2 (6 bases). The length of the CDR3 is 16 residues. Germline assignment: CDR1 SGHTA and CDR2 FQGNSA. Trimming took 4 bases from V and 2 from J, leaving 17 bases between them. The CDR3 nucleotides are TGTGCCAGCAGCTACTCGCTAGCGCAGAGTCAAGAGACCCAGTACTTC. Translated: CASSYSLAQSQETQYF.